The rows below give T cell receptor beta chains drawn from one sample of a study of OX40 agonist ivuxolimab in advanced cancers. The data were produced by immunoSEQ multiplex PCR, yet TCRdb's version contains in-frame clones alone and is incomplete. The repertoire has about 83,000 clones, around 92% of them found once; the top ten carry less than 10%. Sequenced material: CD4+ or CD8+ T cells sorted from blood, taken in a trial of the OX40 agonist ivuxolimab. The receptors originated from an adult with an advanced solid tumor such as melanoma, head and neck, liver or kidney cancer. Each CDR3 is given with its conserved first and last residue.

>TRBV9
CASSAGDRDYEQYF
>TRBV7-6
CASSRSTSFNQPQHF
>TRBV6-5
CASEGQRVF
>TRBV6-5
CASSYSQGTVTYEQYF
>TRBV6-5
CASSYSPQSSGNTIYF
>TRBV2
CASSEVYGNQETQYF
>TRBV4-1
CASRDDVFMQGEQYF
>TRBV7-2
CASSLGGQPQHF
>TRBV13
CATTGGSYNEQFF
>TRBV7-9
CASSLGTSGAPANEQFF
>TRBV29-1
CSVDQGLADGYTF
>TRBV6-5
CAAALTGPGEQYF
>TRBV5-1
CASSFPSYTDTQYF
>TRBV4-1
CASSQSTSGGATGNEQFF
>TRBV29-1
CSVDSGGTEAFF
>TRBV4-1
CASSHVLAGDYNEQFF
>TRBV5-1
CASSLGRGLYEQYF
>TRBV5-1
CASSLSPIHGYTF
>TRBV10-3
CAISEEGQGYYEQYF
>TRBV7-8
CASSLRDREGQPQHF
>TRBV4-3
CASSLVRGQAFF
>TRBV4-3
CASSLKRGGWEETQYF
>TRBV7-7
CASSSSHGDYEQYF
>TRBV2
CASSEVGSSYNEQFF
>TRBV13
CASSLRAGGILDTQYF
>TRBV4-3
CASSQDWSGIGTDTQYF
>TRBV7-6
CASSSRLAEGTDTQYF
>TRBV28
CASSFTANYGYTF
>TRBV5-4
CASSFVGGSYEQYF
>TRBV30
CAWNLLGGTDTQYF
>TRBV27
CASSLGRGPYEQYF
>TRBV5-1
CASSPGTSSTSYNEQFF
>TRBV5-6
CASSLGVSLSGNTIYF
>TRBV29-1
CSVEDGHEKLFF
>TRBV18
CASSPPIVGADTQYF
>TRBV28
CASRTQGQANYGYTF
>TRBV2
CASSVNLYSGANVLTF
>TRBV10-3
CAAWGVRSTDTQYF
>TRBV27
CASSLRQLVGTPYNEQFF
>TRBV5-1
CASSLEKGLAGVGEQFF
>TRBV19
CASSMRGGYGYTF
>TRBV5-1
CASSIDRGRETQYF
>TRBV7-8
CASSPGLAGSSSYNEQFF
>TRBV9
CASSAGLDTDTQYF
>TRBV6-1
CASRPGQGSSYEQYF
>TRBV10-3
CAISDRVGGEAFF
>TRBV5-8
CASSLGLAGGATDTQYF